This T cell receptor (beta chain) was recovered during a study of blood T cell repertoires in COVID-19. Study in general: Donors in the United States, Italy and Spain gave samples during acute or convalescent COVID-19.

Clones were read by immunoSEQ multiplex PCR, and TCRdb kept only the in-frame ones, dropping some. The table records some 340,000 clones, 75% to 90% of them present only once. V lost 3 bases and J lost 2, with 11 bases in between. Germline V CDR1 and CDR2: LNHDA, SQIVND (reference sequence). This CDR3 has 14 residues. The sample taken for sequencing was PBMCs or T cells enriched from blood (not recorded which). This clonotype was obtained from a woman aged 45-59 years who had recovered from COVID-19. This chain uses TRBV19 with TRBJ2-7, with D unclear. The CDR3 DNA sequence: TGTGCCAGTAGTATGAGTACAGCAACCTACGAGCAGTACTTC. Its translation: CASSMSTATYEQYF.